The source of this T cell receptor (beta chain) is a study of blood T cell repertoires in COVID-19. Produced via immunoSEQ multiplex PCR; TCRdb's table is partial and in-frame only. The data show approximately 200,000 clones, with about 81% seen just once and about an eighth held by the top ten. V trimming: 4 bases; J trimming: 5 bases; junction bases outside the gene matches: 8. Germline loops: CDR1 SGHNT, CDR2 YENEEA. The CDR3 sequence is 17 residues long. The sample comprised peripheral blood. The chain is built from TRBV11-3 and TRBJ2-3, with TRBD2 matching 14 bases. This clonotype was sampled from a woman of 80 years or more with COVID-19, enrolled during active disease. The CDR3 DNA is TGTGCCAGCAGCTCGCGGACTAGCGGGGGGTCGGGAGATACGCAGTATTTT. It codes for CASSSRTSGGSGDTQYF.